This TCR beta chain stems from a study of T-cell reconstitution after alpha-beta-depleted transplantation in children. Overall study findings and caveats: Day-60 TCRbeta diversity that was high in some patients was derived from surviving recipient T cells and thymic progenitors. Counts and diversity of T cells one year after transplant came mostly from newly produced T cells. The study reportedly traced alpha-beta T cells about two months after transplant to several hundred expanded graft clones.

The CDR3 is 17 amino acids. Germline lookup yields CDR1 SEHNR and CDR2 FQNEAQ (reference sequence). Deletions cut 2 bases from V and 2 bases from J, with 18 bases between. As for this clonotype: Its antigen remains unknown.

Molecular barcoding with unique molecular identifiers was used for the TCRbeta library. TCRdb fed the PCR reads into MiXCR, producing one record per CDR3 protein. The data hold under 850,000 distinct CDR3 sequences, with roughly 14% observed a single time. Sequenced material: PBMCs, taken before TCRalphabeta/CD19-depleted stem cell transplant. The sequence came from a girl aged 2 to 9 with congenital amegakaryocytic thrombocytopenia, due to receive a stem cell transplant. V and J are TRBV7-9 and TRBJ1-2; possible D gene TRBD1, 5 bases. The chain's CDR3 is CASSLFGRGFRNYGYTF. CDR3 coding DNA: TGTGCCAGCAGCTTATTCGGTAGGGGATTTAGGAACTATGGCTACACCTTC.